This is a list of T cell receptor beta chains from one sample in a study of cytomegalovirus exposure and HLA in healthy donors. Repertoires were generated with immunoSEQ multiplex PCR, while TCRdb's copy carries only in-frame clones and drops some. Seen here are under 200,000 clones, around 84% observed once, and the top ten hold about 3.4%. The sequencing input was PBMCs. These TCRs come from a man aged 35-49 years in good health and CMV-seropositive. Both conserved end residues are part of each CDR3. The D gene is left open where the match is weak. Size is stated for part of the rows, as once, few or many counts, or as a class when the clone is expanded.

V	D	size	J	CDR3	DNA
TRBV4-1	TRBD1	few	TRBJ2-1	CASSRGTGGSYNEQFF	TGCGCCAGCAGCCGGGGTACAGGGGGCTCCTACAATGAGCAGTTCTTC
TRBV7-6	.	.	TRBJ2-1	CASSFPLSGDPFAHNEQFF	TGTGCCAGCAGCTTCCCATTGAGCGGAGACCCCTTCGCCCACAATGAGCAGTTCTTC
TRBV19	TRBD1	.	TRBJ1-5	CASTQGAWQPQHF	TGTGCCAGTACACAGGGGGCATGGCAGCCCCAGCATTTT
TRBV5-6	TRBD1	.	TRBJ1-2	CASSWGDSVGGYTF	TGTGCCAGCAGCTGGGGGGACAGTGTGGGCGGCTACACCTTC
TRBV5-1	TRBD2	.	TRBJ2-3	CASSYSTSGRPYISTDTQYF	TGCGCCAGCAGCTACTCGACTAGCGGGAGGCCCTATATAAGCACAGATACGCAGTATTTT
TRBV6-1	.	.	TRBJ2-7	CASRWSGTQAYEQYF	TGTGCCAGCAGGTGGTCGGGGACACAAGCCTACGAGCAGTACTTC
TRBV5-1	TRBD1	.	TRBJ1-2	CASSFGQGNYGYTF	TGCGCCAGCAGCTTCGGACAGGGGAACTATGGCTACACCTTC
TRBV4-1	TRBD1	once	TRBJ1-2	CASSVQGQGAGGYTF	TGCGCCAGCAGCGTGCAAGGACAGGGGGCTGGTGGCTACACCTTC
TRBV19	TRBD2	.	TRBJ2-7	CASSIGTSGVYEQYF	TGTGCCAGTAGTATCGGGACTAGCGGGGTCTACGAGCAGTACTTC
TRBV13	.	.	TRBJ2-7	CASSHRDSYEQYF	TGTGCCAGCAGCCACCGGGACTCCTACGAGCAGTACTTC
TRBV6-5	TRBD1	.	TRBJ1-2	CASSYSVDRNYGYTF	TGTGCCAGCAGTTACTCGGTGGACAGGAACTATGGCTACACCTTC
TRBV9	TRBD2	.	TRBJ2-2	CASSGRGLAGADSTGELFF	TGTGCCAGCAGCGGGCGCGGACTAGCGGGGGCCGATAGCACCGGGGAGCTGTTTTTT
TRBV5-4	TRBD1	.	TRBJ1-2	CASSSGQAGGHGYTF	TGTGCCAGCAGCTCCGGACAGGCCGGAGGCCATGGCTACACCTTC
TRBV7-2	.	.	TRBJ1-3	CASSAGTSSGNTIYF	TGTGCCAGCAGCGCAGGGACTAGCTCTGGAAACACCATATATTTT
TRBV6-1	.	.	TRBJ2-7	CASRGSSYEQYF	TGTGCCAGCAGGGGCAGCTCCTACGAGCAGTACTTC
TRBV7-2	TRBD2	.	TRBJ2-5	CASSLAWQLSGGPGETQYF	TGTGCCAGCAGCTTAGCGTGGCAGCTTAGCGGGGGCCCTGGGGAGACCCAGTACTTC
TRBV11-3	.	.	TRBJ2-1	CASSSRRSSYNEQFF	TGTGCCAGCAGCTCCCGGAGGAGCTCCTACAATGAGCAGTTCTTC
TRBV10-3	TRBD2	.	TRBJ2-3	CAISESGGEADTQYF	TGTGCCATCAGTGAGTCGGGGGGGGAGGCAGATACGCAGTATTTT
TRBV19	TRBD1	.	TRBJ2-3	CASSMDRDRGLISTDTQYF	TGTGCCAGTAGTATGGACCGGGACAGGGGTTTAATATCCACAGATACGCAGTATTTT
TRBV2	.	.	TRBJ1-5	CASRPGSGGQPQHF	TGTGCCAGCAGACCAGGGTCCGGGGGTCAGCCCCAGCATTTT
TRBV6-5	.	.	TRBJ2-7	CASSFFKQKAAYEQYF	TGTGCCAGCAGTTTTTTCAAGCAGAAGGCGGCATACGAGCAGTACTTC
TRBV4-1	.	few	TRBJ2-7	CASSPFSLDGVSYEQYF	TGCGCCAGCAGCCCCTTCTCACTGGACGGGGTATCCTACGAGCAGTACTTC
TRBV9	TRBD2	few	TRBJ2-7	CASSVGGRGYEQYF	TGTGCCAGCAGCGTGGGGGGGAGAGGGTACGAGCAGTACTTC
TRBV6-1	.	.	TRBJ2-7	CASITTGGLHEQYF	TGTGCCAGCATTACTACCGGGGGACTCCACGAGCAGTACTTC
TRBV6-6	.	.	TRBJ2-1	CASSRGTDPYNEQFF	TGTGCCAGCAGCAGGGGGACTGACCCCTACAATGAGCAGTTCTTC
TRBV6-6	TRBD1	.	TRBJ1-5	CASGPWTGVSNQPQHF	TGTGCCAGCGGACCATGGACAGGGGTAAGCAATCAGCCCCAGCATTTT
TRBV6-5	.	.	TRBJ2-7	CASNRAGAYEQYF	TGTGCCAGCAACCGAGCGGGTGCCTACGAGCAGTACTTC
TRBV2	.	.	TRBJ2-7	CASQRTAYEQYF	TGTGCCAGCCAACGGACAGCCTACGAGCAGTACTTC
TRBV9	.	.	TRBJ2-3	CASSTPRTQYF	TGTGCCAGCAGCACGCCTAGAACGCAGTATTTT
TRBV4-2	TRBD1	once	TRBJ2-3	CASSQGVGTGVADTQYF	TGTGCCAGCAGCCAAGGAGTAGGGACAGGGGTAGCCGATACGCAGTATTTT
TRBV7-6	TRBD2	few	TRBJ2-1	CASSLGVLAGGVYNEQFF	TGTGCCAGCAGCTTAGGAGTTCTAGCGGGGGGAGTCTACAATGAGCAGTTCTTC
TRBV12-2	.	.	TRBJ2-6	CASRLARNPTDGYSGANVLTF	TGTGCAAGTCGCTTAGCGAGGAACCCGACAGACGGATACTCTGGGGCCAACGTCCTGACTTTC
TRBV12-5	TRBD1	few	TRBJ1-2	CASGLIGQGSSLF	TGTGCTAGTGGTTTGATAGGACAGGGGTCGTCCCTCTTC
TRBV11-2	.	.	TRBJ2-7	CASSGGPSMFEQYF	TGTGCCAGCAGCGGGGGCCCCAGTATGTTCGAGCAGTACTTC
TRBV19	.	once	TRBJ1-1	CASRSVQTNTEAFF	TGTGCCAGTAGATCCGTACAAACGAACACTGAAGCTTTCTTT
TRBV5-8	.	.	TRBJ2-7	CASSLGTVTYEQYF	TGTGCCAGCAGCTTGGGGACAGTTACCTACGAGCAGTACTTC
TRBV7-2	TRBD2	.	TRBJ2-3	CASSETSRVPDTQYF	TGTGCCAGCTCAGAGACTAGCAGAGTACCAGATACGCAGTATTTT
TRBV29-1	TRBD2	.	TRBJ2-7	CSANKREGPEYEQYF	TGCAGCGCCAACAAGCGGGAGGGCCCAGAGTACGAGCAGTACTTC
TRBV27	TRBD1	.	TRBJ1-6	CASSNRQGGYNSPLHF	TGTGCCAGCAGTAATAGACAGGGTGGATATAATTCACCCCTCCACTTT
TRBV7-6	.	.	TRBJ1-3	CASSLELNSGNTIYF	TGTGCCAGCAGCTTAGAACTGAACTCTGGAAACACCATATATTTT
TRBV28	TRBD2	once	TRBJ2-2	CASNQWGRAPANTGELFF	TGTGCCAGCAACCAGTGGGGGAGGGCCCCAGCGAACACCGGGGAGCTGTTTTTT
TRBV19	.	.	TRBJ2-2	CASSIERARTGELFF	TGTGCCAGTAGTATAGAGAGAGCCCGCACCGGGGAGCTGTTTTTT
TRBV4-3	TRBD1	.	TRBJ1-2	CASSQELGQGRYTF	TGCGCCAGCAGCCAAGAACTAGGACAGGGTCGCTACACCTTC
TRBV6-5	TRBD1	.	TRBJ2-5	CASSYVPGQGKETQYF	TGTGCCAGCAGTTACGTACCGGGACAGGGGAAAGAGACCCAGTACTTC
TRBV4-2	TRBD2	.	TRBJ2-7	CASSQDLERGGEQYF	TGTGCCAGCAGCCAAGATCTTGAGCGGGGAGGCGAGCAGTACTTC
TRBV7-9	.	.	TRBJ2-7	CASSNPTESSYEQYF	TGTGCCAGCAGCAACCCGACAGAGAGCTCCTACGAGCAGTACTTC
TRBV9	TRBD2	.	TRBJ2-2	CASSAGGAGHRGAVF	TGTGCCAGCAGCGCCGGGGGGGCGGGTCACCGGGGAGCTGTTTTT
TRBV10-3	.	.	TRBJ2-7	CAISAPVGLAPVPVGEQYF	TGTGCCATCAGTGCCCCCGTAGGTCTAGCACCGGTACCGGTAGGCGAGCAGTACTTC
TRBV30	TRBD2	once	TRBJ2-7	CAWAVAGAHEQYF	TGTGCCTGGGCGGTAGCGGGAGCGCACGAGCAGTACTTC
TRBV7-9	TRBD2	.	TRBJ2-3	CASSAGLAASTDTQYF	TGTGCCAGCAGCGCGGGACTAGCGGCCAGCACAGATACGCAGTATTTT
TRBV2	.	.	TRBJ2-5	CASSEMSVETQYF	TGTGCCAGCAGTGAAATGAGTGTGGAGACCCAGTACTTC
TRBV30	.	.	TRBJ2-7	CALRKPGNYEQYF	TGTGCCTTACGCAAGCCGGGGAACTACGAGCAGTACTTC
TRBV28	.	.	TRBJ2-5	CASSQQGAEGTQYF	TGTGCCAGCAGCCAACAGGGCGCCGAGGGGACCCAGTACTTC